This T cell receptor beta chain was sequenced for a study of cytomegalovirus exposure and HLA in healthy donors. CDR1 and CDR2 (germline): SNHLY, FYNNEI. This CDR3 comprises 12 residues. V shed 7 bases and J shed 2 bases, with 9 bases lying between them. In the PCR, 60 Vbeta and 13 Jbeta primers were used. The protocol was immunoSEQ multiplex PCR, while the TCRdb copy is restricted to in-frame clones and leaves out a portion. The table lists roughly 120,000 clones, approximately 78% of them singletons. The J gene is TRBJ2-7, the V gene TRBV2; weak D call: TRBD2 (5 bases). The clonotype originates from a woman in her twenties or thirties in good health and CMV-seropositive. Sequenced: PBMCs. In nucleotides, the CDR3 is TGTGCCAGCACCGACTACCCCTACGAGCAGTACTTC. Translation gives CASTDYPYEQYF.